Presented here are 22 T cell receptor beta chains from one specimen sequenced in a study of OX40 agonist ivuxolimab in advanced cancers. Profiling relied on immunoSEQ multiplex PCR, and the TCRdb table lists in-frame clones only, not all of them. The sample contains 13,000 or so clones, around 80% of which appear only once. The input for sequencing was CD4+ or CD8+ T cells sorted from blood, taken in a trial of the OX40 agonist ivuxolimab. Receptors were obtained from an adult with an advanced solid tumor such as melanoma, head and neck, liver or kidney cancer.

The chain uses TRBV5-8 and TRBJ2-1, with D hard to call. The CDR3 totals 15 residues. Between the trimmed V and J ends, which lost 5 bases and 1 base, there was a span of 13 bases. Germline values: CDR1 SGHTS, CDR2 YDEGEE. The CDR3 nucleotides are TGTGCCAGCAGATTGAGGACGGCATCCTACAATGAGCAGTTCTTC. It is translated as CASRLRTASYNEQFF.

The genes are TRBV28 and TRBJ2-3, with 7 positions matching TRBD2. The CDR3 runs 16 residues. Looked up from germline, CDR1 is MDHEN and CDR2 is SYDVKM. V was clipped by 5 bases and J by 2 bases; unmatched bases: 10. The CDR3 loop is CASSLLGLADTDTQYF. The CDR3 DNA follows: TGTGCCAGCAGTCTACTTGGGCTAGCGGACACAGATACGCAGTATTTT.

V and J are TRBV2 and TRBJ2-5; 8 positions agree with TRBD2. Germline loops: CDR1 SNHLY, CDR2 FYNNEI. J lost 4 bases, V lost 3 bases, and 7 bases had no gene match. CDR3 length: 15 amino acids. As DNA, the CDR3 is TGTGCCAGCAGTGAGGACGGGGGGGCAGCAGAGACCCAGTACTTC. It codes for CASSEDGGAAETQYF.

This clone was seen only once. V gene TRBV29-1 combines with J gene TRBJ2-2; possible D gene TRBD1, 6 bases. The CDR3 loop spans 15 amino acids. The germline V gene has CDR1 SQVTM and CDR2 ANQGSEA. The V gene lost 7 bases and the J gene lost 2 bases, with 17 bases spanning the gap. CDR3 nucleotides: TGCAGCGGATCACAGGGACCCCTCAACACCGGGGAGCTGTTTTTT. The encoded protein is CSGSQGPLNTGELFF.

This chain links TRBV13 with TRBJ2-7; tentative D call: TRBD2 (5 bases). CDR1 and CDR2 from the germline V gene are PRHDT and FYEKMQ (reference sequence). V lost 6 bases and J 6 bases, leaving 15 bases between the germline ends. The CDR3 runs 13 residues. Written as DNA, the CDR3 is TGTGCCAGCAGTTCGACTGCGGCGGGCGAGCAGTACTTC. This encodes CASSSTAAGEQYF.

This clone occurred a few times. The V call is TRBV7-9, the J call TRBJ1-5; D is possibly TRBD1 (5 bases). Germline loops: CDR1 SEHNR, CDR2 FQNEAQ (reference sequence). The V gene lost 1 base and the J gene lost 1 base, with 5 bases spanning the gap. This CDR3 is 14 amino acids long. CDR3 region: CASSLGQSNQPQHF. The CDR3 DNA follows: TGTGCCAGCAGCTTAGGACAGAGCAATCAGCCCCAGCATTTT.

The chain couples TRBV2 to TRBJ2-7, with D possibly called TRBD1 or TRBD2 (5 bases each). The V gene's germline CDR1 is SNHLY and CDR2 FYNNEI. Trimming pared 5 bases from V and 2 bases from J, leaving 19 bases between. This CDR3 is built from 16 residues. CDR3 sequence: CASSHPGTSFTYEQYF. The CDR3 DNA follows: TGTGCCAGCAGTCATCCCGGGACCTCCTTTACCTACGAGCAGTACTTC.

This clone is labeled as large. This rearrangement joins TRBV2 to TRBJ2-7, with D possibly being TRBD1 or TRBD2 (5 bases each). Germline assignment: CDR1 SNHLY and CDR2 FYNNEI. V lost 7 bases to trimming and J lost 1 base, with 14 bases between them. The CDR3 loop spans 14 amino acids. The CDR3 nucleotides are TGTGCCAGCATTGAGGGGTTGAGGTCCTACGAGCAGTACTTC. Translated, it gives CASIEGLRSYEQYF.

The chain couples TRBV9 to TRBJ1-6; 7 bases map to TRBD1. This CDR3 region has 14 residues. The germline gives CDR1 SGDLS, CDR2 YYNGEE. J was trimmed by 8 bases and V by 3 bases; bases with no gene match: 5. In nucleotides, the CDR3 is TGTGCCAGCAGCGCGCAGGGGGGGGATTCACCCCTCCACTTT. Translation gives CASSAQGGDSPLHF.

The V call is TRBV21-1, the J call TRBJ2-7; the table's D call, TRBD1, has no DNA check behind it. TRBV21-1 represents a pseudogene. This CDR3 contains 14 residues. CDR3 region: CASSKDWGTASEYF. As DNA, the CDR3 is TGTGCCAGCAGCAAAGACTGGGGGACAGCTTCCGAGTACTTC.

The rearrangement uses TRBV6-4 and TRBJ2-7; TRBD2 aligns across 10 bases. After removal of 0 bases from V and 0 bases from J, the junction contained 5 bases not matched to a gene. Per the germline V gene, CDR1 is MRHNA and CDR2 is SNTAGT. The CDR3 spans 17 residues. CDR3 sequence: CASSDSSGRAPSYEQYF. The CDR3 DNA reads TGTGCCAGCAGTGACTCGAGCGGGAGGGCCCCCTCCTACGAGCAGTACTTC.

The rearrangement joins TRBV19 to TRBJ1-5; D perhaps matches TRBD1 (5 bases). Germline V gene lookup returns CDR1 LNHDA and CDR2 SQIVND (reference sequence). V was pared by 5 bases and J by 0 bases, with 20 bases between. The CDR3 runs 18 residues. In nucleotides, the CDR3 is TGTGCCAGTAGTTTTGGACACTTGAGGGAATATAGCAATCAGCCCCAGCATTTT. It codes for CASSFGHLREYSNQPQHF. Full variable domain (outside the CDR3, taken from reference TRBV19 and TRBJ1-5): DGGITQSPKYLFRKEGQNVTLSCEQNLNHDAMYWYRQDPGQGLRLIYYSQIVNDFQKGDIAEGYSVSREKKESFPLTVTSAQKNPTAFYLCASSFGHLREYSNQPQHFGDGTRLSIL.

This sequence joins TRBV5-5 and TRBJ2-2, with D possibly TRBD2 on 5 matching bases. The CDR3 sequence is 16 residues long. The germline CDR1 and CDR2 sequences are SGHKS and YYEKEE (reference sequence). V lost 3 bases, J lost 4 bases, and 16 bases lay in between. The CDR3 protein is CASSWELPRRTGELFF. CDR3 nucleotides: TGTGCCAGCAGCTGGGAGCTTCCCAGACGCACCGGGGAGCTGTTTTTT.

The chain is built from TRBV2 and TRBJ1-1; D might be TRBD1 (6 bases). V was pared by 7 bases and J by 1 base, with 10 bases between. This CDR3 contains 13 residues. From germline, CDR1 is SNHLY and CDR2 FYNNEI. In DNA, the CDR3 is TGTGCCAGCACGGCAGGGGAGAACACTGAAGCTTTCTTT. It codes for CASTAGENTEAFF.

This clone was seen only once. The chain links TRBV19 to TRBJ2-7; D is unresolved. Germline lookup yields CDR1 LNHDA and CDR2 SQIVND (reference sequence). The CDR3 totals 13 residues. Trimming removed 1 base at V and 3 bases at J, with 7 bases between. This chain's CDR3 is CASSIGPNYEQYF. In DNA, the CDR3 is TGTGCCAGTAGTATAGGTCCCAACTACGAGCAGTACTTC.

The rearrangement links TRBV5-6 to TRBJ1-2; D gene unclear. Trimming cost V 0 bases and J 3 bases, with 9 bases left between them. The CDR3 has 14 residues. The germline gives CDR1 SGHDT, CDR2 YYEEEE. Here the CDR3 DNA reads TGTGCCAGCAGCTTGGTTGCGACGGACTATGGCTACACCTTC. It codes for CASSLVATDYGYTF.

The chain uses TRBV6-1 and TRBJ1-6, with a possible D match to TRBD1 (5 bases). The V and J ends lost 3 bases and 9 bases respectively, with 15 bases between them. Germline V CDR1 and CDR2: MNHNS, SASEGT. The length of the CDR3 is 15 residues. The CDR3 DNA reads as TGTGCCAGCAGTGAGGGGGAGGGCTTGATTTCACCCCTCCACTTT. This encodes CASSEGEGLISPLHF.

The rearrangement uses TRBV7-6 and TRBJ2-1, with 8 bases fitting TRBD2. CDR3 length: 15 amino acids. Trimming took 0 bases from V and 5 from J; bases not matched to a gene: 3. Germline V CDR1 and CDR2: SGHVS, FNYEAQ. Here the CDR3 reads CASSLAISGNNEQFF. DNA of the CDR3: TGTGCCAGCAGCTTAGCAATTAGCGGGAACAATGAGCAGTTCTTC.

This rearrangement joins TRBV18 to TRBJ2-1, with D possibly being TRBD1 or TRBD2 (5 bases each). The V end was cut by 2 bases, the J end by 6 bases, with 11 bases between. The CDR3 length is 14 residues. Germline CDR1 KGHSH, CDR2 LQKENI. CDR3 residues: CASSPEGFGNEQFF. CDR3 coding DNA: TGTGCCAGCTCACCAGAGGGGTTTGGCAATGAGCAGTTCTTC.

The chain has TRBV4-1 and TRBJ2-7; possibly TRBD2 for D (6 bases). The CDR3 has 15 residues. Looked up from germline, CDR1 is MGHRA and CDR2 is YSYEKL. V was pared by 1 base and J by 4 bases, with 14 bases between. This chain's CDR3 is CASSQVGGVGYEQYF. The CDR3 coding sequence is TGCGCCAGCAGCCAAGTCGGAGGGGTCGGGTACGAGCAGTACTTC.

The CDR3 loop reads CSAVLVYEQYF. The DNA for the CDR3 is TGCAGTGCTGTGTTGGTCTACGAGCAGTACTTC. This chain joins TRBV20-1 and TRBJ2-7; D call uncertain. Trimming left V 5 bases short and J 3 bases short, with 8 bases between. Germline V gives CDR1 DFQATT, CDR2 SNEGSKA (reference sequence). This CDR3 has 11 amino acids.

This sequence joins TRBV27 and TRBJ2-7; 10 bases match TRBD2. This CDR3 is built from 16 residues. V was pared by 5 bases and J by 4 bases, with 11 bases of the junction left unmatched. Germline assignment: CDR1 MNHEY and CDR2 SMNVEV (reference sequence). The CDR3 DNA follows: TGTGCCAGCAGTATCATAGCGGGAGGAGGGGGATACGAGCAGTACTTC. As protein: CASSIIAGGGGYEQYF.